These 15 T cell receptor beta chains were sequenced from one sample in a study of T cell responses to AZD1222 COVID-19 vaccine. The assay was immunoSEQ multiplex PCR, and TCRdb's table has in-frame clones only and misses some. In the table there are 95,000 to 110,000 clones, approximately 89% of which are singletons. Source: peripheral blood, taken on day 0 of AZD1222 vaccination. These receptors were collected from an adult in good health.

The chain links TRBV28 to TRBJ2-7, with D possibly matching TRBD2 (5 bases). Germline V gene data show CDR1 as MDHEN and CDR2 as SYDVKM. The CDR3 length is 12 residues. Trimming cost V 3 bases and J 7 bases, with 10 bases left between them. CDR3 sequence (DNA): TGTGCCAGCAGTTTCAGACTATGGGAGCAGTACTTC. Its translation: CASSFRLWEQYF.

V usage is TRBV5-1 and J usage is TRBJ1-1; 10 bases are a match to TRBD1. V trimming: 1 base; J trimming: 5 bases; junction bases outside the gene matches: 2. CDR3 length: 14 amino acids. Germline V lookup: CDR1 SGHRS, CDR2 YFSETQ. CDR3 residues: CASSLKGQGTEAFF. CDR3 nucleotide sequence: TGCGCCAGCAGCTTGAAGGGACAGGGGACTGAAGCTTTCTTT.

This chain links TRBV12-5 with TRBJ2-7, with TRBD1 as a possible D gene (6 bases). This CDR3 has 14 amino acids. The germline V gene has CDR1 LGHNT and CDR2 FRNRAP. Trimming removed 1 base at V and 2 bases at J, with 9 bases between. The CDR3 spells CASGLGGPPYEQYF. For the CDR3, the DNA is TGTGCTAGTGGTTTGGGGGGGCCCCCCTACGAGCAGTACTTC.

The chain is built from TRBV28 and TRBJ2-6; 7 bases match TRBD2. After removal of 2 bases from V and 0 bases from J, the junction contained 1 base not matched to a gene. Germline V CDR1 and CDR2: MDHEN, SYDVKM. The length of the CDR3 is 16 residues. The CDR3 DNA reads TGTGCCAGCAGTTTAGGGGGGGGCTCTGGGGCCAACGTCCTGACTTTC. It encodes CASSLGGGSGANVLTF. The variable domain in full, with the rest retrieved from reference TRBV28 and TRBJ2-6, is DVKVTQSSRYLVKRTGEKVFLECVQDMDHENMFWYRQDPGLGLRLIYFSYDVKMKEKGDIPEGYSVSREKKERFSLILESASTNQTSMYLCASSLGGGSGANVLTFGAGSRLTVL.

The rearrangement links TRBV11-2 to TRBJ2-1; 11 bases align to TRBD2. The germline CDR1 and CDR2 sequences are SGHAT and FQNNGV. This CDR3 is built from 19 residues. V lost 2 bases, J lost 5 bases, and 14 bases stayed unmatched. The CDR3: CASSLRGLAGGLDNNEQFF. The CDR3 coding sequence is TGTGCCAGCAGCTTAAGAGGGTTAGCGGGAGGGCTGGACAACAATGAGCAGTTCTTC.

The chain is built from TRBV4-2 and TRBJ2-3, with 8 bases lining up with TRBD1. With V trimmed by 1 base and J by 0 bases, 3 bases remained unmatched. The CDR3 sequence is 16 residues long. Germline CDR1 is LGHNA and CDR2 is YNFKEQ. The CDR3 is CASSQGGTGSTDTQYF. The CDR3 nucleotides read TGTGCCAGCAGCCAAGGTGGGACAGGTAGCACAGATACGCAGTATTTT.

This chain joins TRBV5-1 and TRBJ1-2, with D tentatively TRBD1 (6 bases). Germline values: CDR1 SGHRS, CDR2 YFSETQ. V was shortened by 4 bases and J by 8 bases, with 15 bases between the two germline ends. This CDR3 is 13 amino acids long. CDR3 in amino acids: CASSPGEVAGYTF. In nucleotides, the CDR3 is TGCGCCAGCAGCCCAGGGGAGGTGGCGGGCTACACCTTC.

The chain combines TRBV2 with TRBJ1-6; D unresolved. V was cut by 0 bases and J by 9 bases, with 15 bases left in between. This CDR3 region has 16 residues. CDR1 and CDR2 (germline): SNHLY, FYNNEI. The CDR3 DNA reads TGTGCCAGCAGTGAAGCGGGGAGGTTCTGGGGTTCACCCCTCCACTTT. It codes for CASSEAGRFWGSPLHF.

The V call is TRBV7-2, the J call TRBJ2-7; possible D gene TRBD2, 5 bases. Per the germline V gene, CDR1 is SGHTA and CDR2 is FQGNSA. V was pared by 2 bases and J by 4 bases, with 15 bases between. The CDR3 has 15 amino acids. CDR3 region: CASSLSPGLEYEQYF. The DNA of the CDR3 is TGTGCCAGCAGCTTAAGCCCCGGACTCGAATACGAGCAGTACTTC.

This chain uses TRBV2 with TRBJ2-1; D is unclear. The CDR3 runs to 14 residues. Germline V CDR1 and CDR2: SNHLY, FYNNEI. With 4 bases removed from V and 6 bases from J, the gap between germline ends came to 13 bases. Here the CDR3 DNA reads TGTGCCAGCAGTGGGCCCACGGATCTCAATGAGCAGTTCTTC. Its translation is CASSGPTDLNEQFF.

This clone was picked up a small number of times. The rearrangement joins TRBV11-2 to TRBJ2-1; the D gene is possibly TRBD2 (5 bases). Germline V gene lookup returns CDR1 SGHAT and CDR2 FQNNGV. CDR3 length: 16 amino acids. The V and J ends lost 3 bases and 5 bases respectively, with 17 bases between them. The CDR3 loop reads CASSLSSLARNNEQFF. The DNA of the CDR3 is TGTGCCAGCAGCTTGTCGTCTCTAGCTCGTAACAATGAGCAGTTCTTC. Together with reference TRBV11-2 and TRBJ2-1, the CDR3 gives the full variable domain: EAGVAQSPRYKIIEKRQSVAFWCNPISGHATLYWYQQILGQGPKLLIQFQNNGVVDDSQLPKDRFSAERLKGVDSTLKIQPAKLEDSAVYLCASSLSSLARNNEQFFGPGTRLTVL.

This clone has just one count. This sequence joins TRBV5-1 and TRBJ2-7, with D maybe TRBD2 (6 bases). This CDR3 has 14 residues. Trimming took off 8 bases at V and 2 bases at J, with 17 bases between the two ends. Germline assignment: CDR1 SGHRS and CDR2 YFSETQ. CDR3 in amino acids: CASQLGTLTYEQYF. CDR3 DNA: TGCGCCAGTCAGCTTGGGACTCTAACCTACGAGCAGTACTTC.

The rearrangement links TRBV27 to TRBJ1-1; a possible D gene is TRBD1 (6 bases). In germline, CDR1 is MNHEY, CDR2 SMNVEV (reference sequence). The CDR3 length is 17 residues. V was cut by 1 base and J by 5 bases, with 20 bases left in between. This chain's CDR3 is CASSLYGGGRRRTEAFF. CDR3 DNA sequence: TGTGCCAGCAGTTTATACGGCGGGGGCAGGAGGAGAACTGAAGCTTTCTTT.

The chain couples TRBV7-9 to TRBJ1-6, with 7 bases that match TRBD1. Germline V lookup: CDR1 SEHNR, CDR2 FQNEAQ (reference sequence). The J segment lost 14 bases and the V segment lost 8 bases, leaving 12 bases of the junction unmatched. CDR3 length: 13 amino acids. Here the CDR3 reads CASPEGAGGSLHF. The CDR3 nucleotides read TGTGCCAGCCCTGAGGGGGCCGGGGGATCCCTCCACTTT.

This chain connects TRBV6-2 or TRBV6-3 to TRBJ2-7; tentatively, D is TRBD1 or TRBD2 (5 bases each). The CDR3 contains 14 residues. Trimming took 2 bases from V and 6 from J, leaving 14 bases between them. Germline V gives CDR1 MNHEY, CDR2 SVGEGT. CDR3 sequence: CASSYGALVREQYF. The CDR3 DNA reads TGTGCCAGCAGTTACGGGGCACTAGTTCGCGAGCAGTACTTC.